Shown below are 12 T cell receptor beta chains from a single sample sequenced in a study of blood T cell repertoires in COVID-19 (dated by TCRdb to about 2020). Library construction relied on the immunoSEQ multiplex PCR assay. Imported from immuneACCESS, the table was reduced by TCRdb to in-frame sequences with V and J called. These copies leave out some clones; in studies compared against another copy, an unresolved V gene accounts for under half, and the cause of the remainder is not known. The sample yields 200,000 or so clones; over 75% were counted once. Of the sample, 1.9% is held by the ten largest clones. Sequenced sample: peripheral blood. Receptors originate from a man aged 35 to 55 with active or convalescent COVID-19.

The rearrangement links TRBV6-5 to TRBJ1-5; D is ambiguous. The CDR3 runs 13 residues. V lost 6 bases, J lost 8 bases, and 14 bases lay in between. Germline CDR1 MNHEY, CDR2 SVGAGI. The CDR3 nucleotides read TGTGCCAGCAGCCCCCTTCAACCGGAGCCCCAGCATTTT. As protein: CASSPLQPEPQHF.

The rearrangement links TRBV7-3 to TRBJ1-1, with D possibly matching TRBD1 (6 bases). The CDR3 is 15 residues long. Trimming stripped 1 base from V and 11 bases from J, with 20 bases between. Germline V gene data show CDR1 as SGHTA and CDR2 as FQGTGA. Here the CDR3 reads CASSLSPLQGSGAFF. Here the CDR3 DNA reads TGTGCCAGCAGCTTAAGCCCTTTACAGGGCTCGGGGGCTTTCTTT.

The chain combines TRBV10-2 with TRBJ1-1, with D possibly matching TRBD1 (5 bases). Trimming took 9 bases from V and 1 from J, leaving 12 bases between them. The germline gives CDR1 WSHSY, CDR2 SAAADI. The CDR3 loop spans 13 amino acids. For the CDR3, the DNA is TGCGCCAGACGGGGGGAGGAGAACACTGAAGCTTTCTTT. Its protein product is CARRGEENTEAFF.

The rearrangement joins TRBV7-3 to TRBJ2-2; no clear D. Per germline, CDR1 SGHTA and CDR2 FQGTGA. V was trimmed by 3 bases and J by 4 bases, leaving 6 bases between them. CDR3 length: 13 residues. The CDR3 loop is CASSLSRTGELFF. CDR3 DNA: TGTGCCAGCAGCTTGTCCCGCACCGGGGAGCTGTTTTTT.

This chain uses TRBV11-2 with TRBJ2-5; 7 bases agree with TRBD1. The trim removed 2 bases at V and 4 bases at J, leaving 4 bases unmatched. The germline CDR1 and CDR2 sequences are SGHAT and FQNNGV. This CDR3 has 14 residues. The CDR3 spells CASSLSTGTETQYF. CDR3 nucleotide sequence: TGTGCCAGCAGCTTATCGACAGGGACAGAGACCCAGTACTTC. Drawing the rest from reference TRBV11-2 and TRBJ2-5, the complete variable domain is EAGVAQSPRYKIIEKRQSVAFWCNPISGHATLYWYQQILGQGPKLLIQFQNNGVVDDSQLPKDRFSAERLKGVDSTLKIQPAKLEDSAVYLCASSLSTGTETQYFGPGTRLLVL.

CDR3 nucleotide sequence: TGTGCCAGCAGCAGGCAGGGTGGGTCCTACAATGAGCAGTTCTTC. Its protein is CASSRQGGSYNEQFF. The genes are TRBV6-5 and TRBJ2-1; D is perhaps TRBD1 (5 bases). CDR1 and CDR2 from the germline V gene are MNHEY and SVGAGI. Trimming removed 6 bases from V and 1 base from J, with 13 bases in between. The CDR3 extends over 15 amino acids.

This rearrangement joins TRBV12-5 to TRBJ2-1; weak D call: TRBD2 (6 bases). The CDR3 extends over 17 amino acids. Germline CDR1 is LGHNT and CDR2 is FRNRAP. V was clipped by 7 bases and J by 4 bases, with 23 bases between them. The CDR3 DNA sequence: TGTGCTAGTGCCTCATTGGGGGATGGGACTTCGTACAATGAGCAGTTCTTC. Protein sequence: CASASLGDGTSYNEQFF.

Only one count was recorded for this clone. The rearrangement joins TRBV12-3 or TRBV12-4 to TRBJ1-1, with a weak D call TRBD1 (5 bases). The V end lost 6 bases, the J end lost 7 bases, and 12 bases lay between the germline ends. There are 12 residues in the CDR3. CDR3 in DNA: TGTGCCAGCAGCCTCCAGGGTATTGAAGCTTTCTTT. Translated, it gives CASSLQGIEAFF.

The chain employs TRBV23-1 and TRBJ2-2; no clear D. TRBV23-1 is classed as an ORF, of uncertain function. The CDR3 is 15 amino acids. The V and J ends lost 0 bases and 1 base respectively, with 6 bases between them. The CDR3 loop reads CASSQSLRNTGELFF. In DNA form, the CDR3 reads TGCGCCAGCAGTCAATCGCTCAGGAACACCGGGGAGCTGTTTTTT.

This clone was seen a few times. This chain joins TRBV11-2 and TRBJ2-3; D perhaps matches TRBD1 (6 bases). The CDR3 sequence is 15 residues long. V shed 5 bases and J shed 5 bases, with 17 bases lying between them. Germline assignment: CDR1 SGHAT and CDR2 FQNNGV. The CDR3 DNA reads TGTGCCAGCAGCCCAAAGACAGGAAGGGGAGATACGCAGTATTTT. This sequence encodes CASSPKTGRGDTQYF.

The chain recombines TRBV5-1 with TRBJ2-7; TRBD1 aligns across 7 bases. The V segment lost 1 base and the J segment 4 bases; nucleotides outside the gene matches: 8. Germline CDR1 is SGHRS and CDR2 is YFSETQ. The CDR3 length is 15 residues. The CDR3 sequence: CASSLRGTALYEQYF. CDR3 DNA: TGCGCCAGCAGCTTGAGGGGGACAGCTCTTTACGAGCAGTACTTC.

The gene calls are TRBV2 and TRBJ2-3; D is unclear. The CDR3 sequence is 14 residues long. Deletions cut 3 bases from V and 0 bases from J, with 7 bases between. Germline V lookup: CDR1 SNHLY, CDR2 FYNNEI. CDR3 nucleotide sequence: TGTGCCAGCAGTGATTCAATTAGCACAGATACGCAGTATTTT. Residues: CASSDSISTDTQYF.